Below are 24 T cell receptor beta chains sequenced from a single sample in a study of CD8+ T cells in alopecia areata. As to treatment: oral pan-JAK inhibitor, 5-10 mg twice daily. Extracted from the samples, RNA was reverse transcribed into cDNA to serve as the sequencing template. Sequencing used immunoSEQ multiplex PCR; TCRdb keeps in-frame clones, though not all of them. The sample records 200,000 or so clones, more than 45% being singletons. Here the sequenced sample was CD4+ T cells sorted from blood, taken at week 24, from a patient treated with tofacitinib. These receptors all stem from a human donor with alopecia areata.

The rearrangement joins TRBV5-6 to TRBJ2-6; no firm D call. The V gene lost 0 bases and the J gene lost 3 bases, with 4 bases spanning the gap. The CDR3 loop spans 14 amino acids. The V gene's germline CDR1 is SGHDT and CDR2 YYEEEE. CDR3 loop: CASSLAGGANVLTF. The CDR3 DNA is TGTGCCAGCAGCTTGGCTGGTGGGGCCAACGTCCTGACTTTC.

This chain connects TRBV14 to TRBJ2-5; tentatively, D is TRBD1 or TRBD2 (5 bases each). The CDR3 is 13 amino acids. In germline, CDR1 is SGHDN, CDR2 FVKESK. Trimming removed 3 bases at V and 2 bases at J, with 7 bases between. DNA for the CDR3: TGTGCCAGCAGCCAGGGACCGCAAGAGACCCAGTACTTC. This sequence encodes CASSQGPQETQYF. Full variable domain (outside the CDR3, taken from reference TRBV14 and TRBJ2-5): EAGVTQFPSHSVIEKGQTVTLRCDPISGHDNLYWYRRVMGKEIKFLLHFVKESKQDESGMPNNRFLAERTGGTYSTLKVQPAELEDSGVYFCASSQGPQETQYFGPGTRLLVL.

The gene calls are TRBV5-8 and TRBJ1-4, with TRBD1 matching 8 bases. CDR1 is SGHTS and CDR2 is YDEGEE in the germline V gene. V was pared by 4 bases and J by 7 bases, with 9 bases of the junction left unmatched. The CDR3 loop spans 15 amino acids. The chain's CDR3 is CASSPIRGRVEKLFF. CDR3 DNA: TGTGCCAGCAGCCCCATCAGGGGGCGAGTTGAAAAACTGTTTTTT.

The chain recombines TRBV5-4 with TRBJ2-5, with D possibly being TRBD1 (6 bases). The CDR3 has 12 residues. The ends were cut back, 1 base at V and 5 bases at J, with 6 bases in the middle. Germline CDR1 reads SGHNT; CDR2 reads YYREEE (reference sequence). The CDR3: CASSLTGETQYF. CDR3 nucleotide sequence: TGTGCCAGCAGCTTGACAGGGGAGACCCAGTACTTC. The whole variable domain, filled in from reference TRBV5-4 and TRBJ2-5, reads ETGVTQSPTHLIKTRGQQVTLRCSSQSGHNTVSWYQQALGQGPQFIFQYYREEENGRGNFPPRFSGLQFPNYSSELNVNALELDDSALYLCASSLTGETQYFGPGTRLLVL.

The chain combines TRBV5-1 with TRBJ2-5; 10 bases are a match to TRBD1. This CDR3 has 15 residues. Germline loops: CDR1 SGHRS, CDR2 YFSETQ. V was clipped by 9 bases and J by 3 bases; unmatched bases: 11. CDR3 protein: CATTMTGTGEETQYF. Here the CDR3 DNA reads TGCGCCACCACGATGACCGGGACAGGGGAAGAGACCCAGTACTTC.

This chain joins TRBV18 and TRBJ1-1, with D possibly being TRBD1 (5 bases). V shed 2 bases and J shed 2 bases, with 15 bases lying between them. The CDR3 runs 16 residues. The germline V gene has CDR1 KGHSH and CDR2 LQKENI. The CDR3 region has the DNA TGTGCCAGCTCACCAGTACAGGCGTCGGCCAACACTGAAGCTTTCTTT. Protein: CASSPVQASANTEAFF. Variable domain in full (rest from reference TRBV18 and TRBJ1-1): NAGVMQNPRHLVRRRGQEARLRCSPMKGHSHVYWYRQLPEEGLKFMVYLQKENIIDESGMPKERFSAEFPKEGPSILRIQQVVRGDSAAYFCASSPVQASANTEAFFGQGTRLTVV.

This clone was found a few times. The chain employs TRBV27 and TRBJ1-1, with TRBD1 identical over 8 bases. The ends lost 2 bases at V and 1 base at J; junction bases unmatched: 15. This CDR3 has 19 amino acids. Germline V gene data show CDR1 as MNHEY and CDR2 as SMNVEV (reference sequence). The CDR3 protein is CASSLKRLPGGARNTEAFF. The CDR3 nucleotides read TGTGCCAGCAGTTTAAAGAGACTTCCAGGGGGCGCCCGGAACACTGAAGCTTTCTTT.

V gene TRBV4-1 combines with J gene TRBJ2-2; no reliable D call. V was shortened by 1 base and J by 7 bases, with 13 bases between the two germline ends. Germline V lookup: CDR1 MGHRA, CDR2 YSYEKL. CDR3 length: 15 residues. DNA of the CDR3: TGCGCCAGCAGCCAAGTACTAAAGGGTGGCGGGGAGCTGTTTTTT. Amino acid sequence: CASSQVLKGGGELFF.

The chain is built from TRBV9 and TRBJ1-1; D unresolved. Trimming took 4 bases from V and 5 from J, leaving 15 bases between them. The CDR3 is made up of 14 amino acids. Per the germline V gene, CDR1 is SGDLS and CDR2 is YYNGEE. The CDR3 region has the DNA TGTGCCAGCAGCACCGCCAATCTCGGAACTGAAGCTTTCTTT. This encodes CASSTANLGTEAFF. Full variable domain (remainder filled in from reference TRBV9 and TRBJ1-1): DSGVTQTPKHLITATGQRVTLRCSPRSGDLSVYWYQQSLDQGLQFLIQYYNGEERAKGNILERFSAQQFPDLHSELNLSSLELGDSALYFCASSTANLGTEAFFGQGTRLTVV.

The chain recombines TRBV27 with TRBJ1-1; 7 bases match TRBD1. V was clipped by 6 bases and J by 4 bases; unmatched bases: 14. Germline V CDR1 and CDR2: MNHEY, SMNVEV (reference sequence). The CDR3 runs to 16 residues. The CDR3 sequence is CASRKIRDSFITEAFF. In DNA, the CDR3 is TGTGCCAGCAGGAAGATCCGGGACAGCTTTATCACTGAAGCTTTCTTT.

The chain links TRBV30 to TRBJ2-3, with 7 bases that match TRBD1. The CDR3 has 15 residues. Trimming took 4 bases from V and 3 from J; bases not matched to a gene: 10. Germline values: CDR1 GTSNPN, CDR2 SVGIG (reference sequence). CDR3 DNA sequence: TGTGCCTGGAAGACAGGGCTTGATGTGACAGATACGCAGTATTTT. It is translated as CAWKTGLDVTDTQYF.

V gene TRBV7-2 combines with J gene TRBJ2-1; D ambiguous. The CDR3 sequence is 13 residues long. Germline values: CDR1 SGHTA, CDR2 FQGNSA. Trimming stripped 5 bases from V and 2 bases from J, with 7 bases between. CDR3 nucleotide sequence: TGTGCCAGCAGCCCACGGCCCTACAATGAGCAGTTCTTC. Residues: CASSPRPYNEQFF.

This clone showed up just a few times. V gene TRBV7-2 combines with J gene TRBJ2-7, with TRBD1 identical over 9 bases. This CDR3 is built from 15 residues. Germline loops: CDR1 SGHTA, CDR2 FQGNSA. Trimming removed 5 bases from V and 5 bases from J; junction bases left unmatched: 10. CDR3 residues: CASSPRSGQGDEQYF. Here the CDR3 DNA reads TGTGCCAGCAGCCCCCGGTCGGGACAGGGTGACGAGCAGTACTTC.

The V call is TRBV7-9, the J call TRBJ2-7, with D maybe TRBD2 (6 bases). Between the trimmed V and J ends, which lost 0 bases and 5 bases, there was a span of 8 bases. This CDR3 is built from 13 residues. Germline CDR1 and CDR2: SEHNR and FQNEAQ (reference sequence). The DNA of the CDR3 is TGTGCCAGCAGCTTAGCGGGAGGCAACGAGCAGTACTTC. It encodes CASSLAGGNEQYF.

The genes are TRBV15 and TRBJ2-2; TRBD2 matches 7 bases. V dropped 0 bases and J dropped 4; count of bases not matched to a gene: 2. Germline CDR1 LNHNV, CDR2 YYDKDF (reference sequence). This CDR3 is built from 15 residues. The chain's CDR3 is CATSRDGRVTGELFF. The CDR3 DNA is TGTGCCACCAGCAGAGATGGGAGGGTCACCGGGGAGCTGTTTTTT.

The chain couples TRBV30 to TRBJ1-4, with a tentative D call TRBD1 (6 bases). The end of the DNA aligns better with TRBJ2-2, so the J call may be wrong. The germline V gene encodes CDR1 GTSNPN and CDR2 SVGIG (reference sequence). CDR3 length equals 12 residues. The CDR3 is CAWSRTGGELFF. CDR3 nucleotides: TGTGCCTGGAGTCGTACAGGGGGGGAGCTGTTTTTT.

The genes are TRBV29-1 and TRBJ2-7; D could derive from TRBD1 or TRBD2 (5 bases each). V lost 0 bases and J 2 bases, leaving 17 bases between the germline ends. This CDR3 is built from 16 residues. Germline CDR1 reads SQVTM; CDR2 reads ANQGSEA. The CDR3 DNA reads TGCAGCGTTGAAGAGCGGGCAGGGACCCTCACCTACGAGCAGTACTTC. It encodes CSVEERAGTLTYEQYF.

This sequence joins TRBV7-2 and TRBJ2-5; tentatively, D is TRBD2 (5 bases). Germline lookup yields CDR1 SGHTA and CDR2 FQGNSA. CDR3 length: 13 amino acids. V dropped 5 bases and J dropped 5 bases, with 12 bases sitting between them. Here the CDR3 DNA reads TGTGCCAGCAGCGTGTCAAGGAGGGAGACCCAGTACTTC. Translating gives CASSVSRRETQYF.

The chain has TRBV30 and TRBJ1-3; D perhaps matches TRBD1 (5 bases). The CDR3 is 14 amino acids. Trimming cost V 2 bases and J 1 base, with 9 bases left between them. Germline CDR1 and CDR2: GTSNPN and SVGIG (reference sequence). CDR3 protein: CAWSTGDSGNTIYF. The CDR3 nucleotides are TGTGCCTGGAGTACAGGAGATTCTGGAAACACCATATATTTT.

This clone was counted only a few times. The genes are TRBV29-1 and TRBJ2-4, with 8 bases matching TRBD1. The CDR3 sequence is 13 residues long. Trimming took 5 bases from V and 6 from J; bases not matched to a gene: 6. CDR1 is SQVTM and CDR2 is ANQGSEA in the germline V gene. CDR3 residues: CSVQTGVRNIQYF. The CDR3 coding sequence is TGCAGCGTTCAGACAGGGGTTAGAAACATTCAGTACTTC. Full variable domain (missing parts from reference TRBV29-1 and TRBJ2-4): SAVISQKPSRDICQRGTSLTIQCQVDSQVTMMFWYRQQPGQSLTLIATANQGSEATYESGFVIDKFPISRPNLTFSTLTVSNMSPEDSSIYLCSVQTGVRNIQYFGAGTRLSVL.

The CDR3 coding sequence is TGTGCCAGCAGTTGGGAACAAGAGACCCAGTACTTC. Translated: CASSWEQETQYF. The chain links TRBV6-6 to TRBJ2-5, with D hard to call. The V end lost 4 bases, the J end lost 2 bases, and 5 bases lay between the germline ends. The CDR3 consists of 12 residues. The germline V gene encodes CDR1 MNHNY and CDR2 SVGAGI (reference sequence).

The J gene is TRBJ2-1, the V gene TRBV5-1, with unresolved D. The V end was cut by 2 bases, the J end by 6 bases, with 6 bases between. CDR3 length equals 12 residues. The germline V gene encodes CDR1 SGHRS and CDR2 YFSETQ. The CDR3 DNA is TGCGCCAGCAGCTTTGGGGTCAATGAGCAGTTCTTC. As protein: CASSFGVNEQFF.

This clone was seen only a few times. The genes are TRBV9 and TRBJ2-7; TRBD2 agrees at 12 bases. The germline V gene has CDR1 SGDLS and CDR2 YYNGEE. The trim removed 4 bases at V and 5 bases at J, leaving 10 bases unmatched. The CDR3 has 16 residues. The CDR3 region is CASSLYLAGGPHEQYF. Here the CDR3 DNA reads TGTGCCAGCAGCCTTTATCTAGCGGGAGGGCCACACGAGCAGTACTTC.

Of note for this clone: This CDR3 is also generated by other DNA sequences in the sample. The rearrangement uses TRBV6-6 and TRBJ2-1; a weak D match, TRBD1 (5 bases). The CDR3 is 14 amino acids. The V gene's germline CDR1 is MNHNY and CDR2 SVGAGI (reference sequence). Between the trimmed V and J ends, which lost 3 bases and 4 bases, there was a span of 10 bases. The CDR3 reads CASSYSRVYNEQFF. The DNA for the CDR3 is TGTGCCAGCAGTTATTCCAGGGTATACAATGAGCAGTTCTTC.